This T cell receptor beta chain stems from a study of CD8 T cells in ankylosing spondylitis. Broader study findings: There was a TCR beta motif, made of several highly homologous variants, that appeared characteristic of ankylosing spondylitis blood.

This clonotype was detected many times. Its antigen is unidentified. This CDR3 is built from 10 residues. Germline V gene data show CDR1 as SQVTM and CDR2 as ANQGSEA. Trimming shortened V by 6 bases and J by 10 bases, and 10 bases separated the two germline ends. With molecular barcodes, quantitative 5'-RACE was used to make the TCR beta libraries. TCRdb fed the 5' RACE reads into MiXCR, producing one record per CDR3 protein. In the table there are 220,000 or so distinct CDR3 sequences, approximately 16% of which are singletons. The chain carries TRBV29-1 and TRBJ2-1; D ambiguous. The sequenced sample consisted of blood, either unsorted or a sorted T cell fraction (not recorded which). This TCR was sampled from a male donor with ankylosing spondylitis. The CDR3 reads CSVAYTEQFF. For the CDR3, the DNA is TGCAGCGTCGCTTACACGGAGCAGTTCTTC.